In its sample, the clone carrying this TCR beta chain was seen a few times. Its antigen is currently unknown. These data come from a study of cytomegalovirus exposure and HLA in healthy donors. Overall study findings and caveats: Being productive about 90% or about 30% of the time was typical of most TCR beta V segments in an earlier analysis.

CDR1 and CDR2 (germline): SGHTA, FQGNSA. The V end lost 5 bases, the J end lost 4 bases, and 18 bases lay between the germline ends. The CDR3 totals 15 residues. In the PCR, 60 Vbeta and 13 Jbeta primers were used. Per the original data handling: A follow-up analysis tallied around 80 million unique TCR beta chains, 8.5 million to 14 million shared. Generated by immunoSEQ multiplex PCR, the TCRdb table keeps only in-frame clones and is missing some. That table gives V, J and clone size, and the DNA gave D and trimming. The repertoire holds roughly 130,000 clones, with 84% as singletons. The specimen sequenced was PBMCs. The TCR originated in a man aged 45 to 65 in good health and CMV-seronegative. This rearrangement joins TRBV7-2 to TRBJ2-7; weak D call: TRBD2 (6 bases). CDR3 residues: CASSLQGGPWYEQYF. The CDR3 DNA reads TGTGCCAGCAGCCTCCAGGGAGGTCCTTGGTACGAGCAGTACTTC.